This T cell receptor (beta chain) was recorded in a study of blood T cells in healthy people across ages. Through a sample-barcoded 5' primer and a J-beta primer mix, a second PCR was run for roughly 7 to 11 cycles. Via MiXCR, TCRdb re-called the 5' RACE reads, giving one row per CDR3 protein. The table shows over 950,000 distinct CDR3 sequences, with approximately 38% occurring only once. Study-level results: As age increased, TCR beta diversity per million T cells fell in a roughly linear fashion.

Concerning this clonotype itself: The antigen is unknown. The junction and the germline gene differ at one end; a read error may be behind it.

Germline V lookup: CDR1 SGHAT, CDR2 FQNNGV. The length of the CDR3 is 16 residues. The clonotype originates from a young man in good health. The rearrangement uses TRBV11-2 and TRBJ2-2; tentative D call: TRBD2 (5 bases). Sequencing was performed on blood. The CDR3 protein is CASSRLLPPNTGELFF. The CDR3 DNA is TGTGCCAGCAGCAGACTACTACCGCCGAATACCGGGGAGCTGTTTTTT.